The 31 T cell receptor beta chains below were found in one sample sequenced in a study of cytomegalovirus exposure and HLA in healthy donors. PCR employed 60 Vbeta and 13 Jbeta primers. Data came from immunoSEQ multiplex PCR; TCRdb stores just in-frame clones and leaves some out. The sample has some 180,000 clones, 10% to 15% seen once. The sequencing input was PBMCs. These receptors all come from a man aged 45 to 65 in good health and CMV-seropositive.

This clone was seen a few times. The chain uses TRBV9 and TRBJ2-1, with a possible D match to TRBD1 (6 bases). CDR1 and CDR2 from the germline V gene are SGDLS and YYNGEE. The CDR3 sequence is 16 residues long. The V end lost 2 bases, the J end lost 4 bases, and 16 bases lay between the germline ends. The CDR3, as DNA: TGTGCCAGCAGCGTTTTGGCAAGGGGGTCTTACAATGAGCAGTTCTTC. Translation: CASSVLARGSYNEQFF. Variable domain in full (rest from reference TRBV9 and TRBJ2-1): DSGVTQTPKHLITATGQRVTLRCSPRSGDLSVYWYQQSLDQGLQFLIQYYNGEERAKGNILERFSAQQFPDLHSELNLSSLELGDSALYFCASSVLARGSYNEQFFGPGTRLTVL.

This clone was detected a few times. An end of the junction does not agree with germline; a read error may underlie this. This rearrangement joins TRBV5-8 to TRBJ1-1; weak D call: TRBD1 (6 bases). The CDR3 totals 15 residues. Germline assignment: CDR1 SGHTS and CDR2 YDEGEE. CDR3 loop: CASSQFWGGAAEAFF. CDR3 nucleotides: TGCGCCAGCAGCCAGTTTTGGGGGGGCGCCGCTGAAGCTTTCTTT.

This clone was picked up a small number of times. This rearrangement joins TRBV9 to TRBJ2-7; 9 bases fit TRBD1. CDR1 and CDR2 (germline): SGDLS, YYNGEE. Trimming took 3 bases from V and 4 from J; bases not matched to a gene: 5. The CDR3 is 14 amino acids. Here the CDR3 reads CASSGYRGQYEQYF. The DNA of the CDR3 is TGTGCCAGCAGCGGTTACAGGGGGCAGTACGAGCAGTACTTC.

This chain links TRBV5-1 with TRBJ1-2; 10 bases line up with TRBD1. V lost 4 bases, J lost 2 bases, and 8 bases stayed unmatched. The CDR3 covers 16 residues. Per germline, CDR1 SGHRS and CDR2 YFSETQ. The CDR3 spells CASSGQDRGVNYGYTF. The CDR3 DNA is TGCGCCAGCAGCGGCCAGGACAGGGGGGTCAACTATGGCTACACCTTC.

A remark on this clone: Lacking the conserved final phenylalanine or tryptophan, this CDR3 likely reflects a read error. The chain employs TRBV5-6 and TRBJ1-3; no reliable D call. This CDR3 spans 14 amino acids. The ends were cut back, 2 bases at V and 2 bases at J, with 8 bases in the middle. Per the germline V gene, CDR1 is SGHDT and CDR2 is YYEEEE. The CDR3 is CASSLGQAGNTIYV. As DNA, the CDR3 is TGTGCCAGCAGCTTAGGCCAGGCTGGAAACACCATATATGTT.

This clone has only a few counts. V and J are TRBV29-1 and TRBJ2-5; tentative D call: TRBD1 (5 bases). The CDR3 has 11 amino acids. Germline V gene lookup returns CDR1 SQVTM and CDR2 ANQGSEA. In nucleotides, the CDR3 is TGCAGTTACAGGTTGGGGGAGACCCAGTACTTC. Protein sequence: CSYRLGETQYF.

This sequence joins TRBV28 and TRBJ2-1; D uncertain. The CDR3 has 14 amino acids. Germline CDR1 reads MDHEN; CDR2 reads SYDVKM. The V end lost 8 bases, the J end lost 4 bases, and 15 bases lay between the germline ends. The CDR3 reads CASEASASYNEQFF. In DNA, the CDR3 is TGTGCCAGCGAGGCCTCGGCAAGTTACAATGAGCAGTTCTTC.

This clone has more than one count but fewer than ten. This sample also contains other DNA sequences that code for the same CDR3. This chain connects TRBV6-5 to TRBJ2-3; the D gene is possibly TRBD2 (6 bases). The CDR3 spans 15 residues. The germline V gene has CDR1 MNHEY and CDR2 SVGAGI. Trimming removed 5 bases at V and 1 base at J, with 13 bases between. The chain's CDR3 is CASSPAGLGTDTQYF. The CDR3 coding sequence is TGTGCCAGCAGTCCCGCGGGGCTAGGCACAGATACGCAGTATTTT.

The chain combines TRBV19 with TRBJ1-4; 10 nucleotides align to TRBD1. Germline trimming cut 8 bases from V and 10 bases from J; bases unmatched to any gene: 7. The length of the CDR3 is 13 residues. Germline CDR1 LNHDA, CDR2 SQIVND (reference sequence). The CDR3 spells CASFDRGHGKLFF. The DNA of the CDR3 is TGTGCCAGTTTCGACAGGGGGCACGGAAAACTGTTTTTT.

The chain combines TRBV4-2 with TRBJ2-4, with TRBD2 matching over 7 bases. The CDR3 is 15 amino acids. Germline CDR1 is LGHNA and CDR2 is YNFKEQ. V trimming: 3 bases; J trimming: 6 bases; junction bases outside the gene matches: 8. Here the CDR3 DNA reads TGTGCCAGCAGCCAGAGCGGGGCCCTCGGAAACATTCAGTACTTC. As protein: CASSQSGALGNIQYF.

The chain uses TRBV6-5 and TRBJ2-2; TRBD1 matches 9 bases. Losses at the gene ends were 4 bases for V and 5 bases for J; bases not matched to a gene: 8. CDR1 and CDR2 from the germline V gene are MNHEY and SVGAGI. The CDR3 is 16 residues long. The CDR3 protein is CASSFRETGGTGELFF. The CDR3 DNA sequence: TGTGCCAGCAGTTTCCGGGAGACAGGGGGAACCGGGGAGCTGTTTTTT.

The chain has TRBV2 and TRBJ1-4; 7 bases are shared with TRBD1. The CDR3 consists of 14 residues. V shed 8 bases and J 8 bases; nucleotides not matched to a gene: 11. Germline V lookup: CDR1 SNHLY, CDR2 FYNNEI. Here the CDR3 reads CASGKTGLQEKLFF. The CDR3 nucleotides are TGTGCCAGCGGGAAGACAGGGTTACAAGAAAAACTGTTTTTT.

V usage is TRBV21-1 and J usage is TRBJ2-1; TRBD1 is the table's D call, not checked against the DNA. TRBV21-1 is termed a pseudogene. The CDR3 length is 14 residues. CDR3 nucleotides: TGTGCCAGCAGCAAAGTGCAGGCCTACAATGAGCAGTTCTTC. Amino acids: CASSKVQAYNEQFF.

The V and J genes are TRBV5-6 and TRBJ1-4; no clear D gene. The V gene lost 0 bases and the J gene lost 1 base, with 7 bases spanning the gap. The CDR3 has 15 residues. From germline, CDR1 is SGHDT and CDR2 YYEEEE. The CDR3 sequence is CASSLVGGTNEKLFF. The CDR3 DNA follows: TGTGCCAGCAGCTTGGTCGGCGGAACTAATGAAAAACTGTTTTTT.

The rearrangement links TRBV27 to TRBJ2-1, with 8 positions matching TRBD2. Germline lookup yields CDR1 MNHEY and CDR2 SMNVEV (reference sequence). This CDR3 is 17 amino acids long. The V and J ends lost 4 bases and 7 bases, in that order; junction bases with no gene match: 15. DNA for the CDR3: TGTGCCAGCAGTTCCTTCCCCCTTCTAGCGGGTCTTAATGAGCAGTTCTTC. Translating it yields CASSSFPLLAGLNEQFF.

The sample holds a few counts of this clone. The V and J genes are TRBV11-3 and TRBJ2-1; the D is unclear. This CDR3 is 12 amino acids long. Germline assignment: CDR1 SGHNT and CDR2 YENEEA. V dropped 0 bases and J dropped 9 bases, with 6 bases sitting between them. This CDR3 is CASSLDVGEQFF. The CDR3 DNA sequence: TGTGCCAGCAGCTTAGATGTCGGTGAGCAGTTCTTC.

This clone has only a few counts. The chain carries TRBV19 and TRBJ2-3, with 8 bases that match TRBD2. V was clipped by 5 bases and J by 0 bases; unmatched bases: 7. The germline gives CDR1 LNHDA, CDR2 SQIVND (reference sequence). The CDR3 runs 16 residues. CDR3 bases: TGTGCCAGTAGTCCCACCGGGGGGGCGAGCACAGATACGCAGTATTTT. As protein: CASSPTGGASTDTQYF.

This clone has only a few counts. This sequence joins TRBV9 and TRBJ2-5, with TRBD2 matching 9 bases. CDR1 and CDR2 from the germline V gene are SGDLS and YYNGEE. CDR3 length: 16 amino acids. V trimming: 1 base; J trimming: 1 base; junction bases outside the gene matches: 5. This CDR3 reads CASSVFLAGTQETQYF. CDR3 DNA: TGTGCCAGCAGCGTATTCCTAGCGGGAACCCAAGAGACCCAGTACTTC.

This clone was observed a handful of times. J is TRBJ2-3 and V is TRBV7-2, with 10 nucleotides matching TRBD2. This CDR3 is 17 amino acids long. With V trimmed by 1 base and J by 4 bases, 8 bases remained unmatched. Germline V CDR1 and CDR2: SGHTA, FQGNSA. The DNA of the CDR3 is TGTGCCAGCAGCTTAGATCAGCGGGGGGGCAAAGCAGATACGCAGTATTTT. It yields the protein CASSLDQRGGKADTQYF.

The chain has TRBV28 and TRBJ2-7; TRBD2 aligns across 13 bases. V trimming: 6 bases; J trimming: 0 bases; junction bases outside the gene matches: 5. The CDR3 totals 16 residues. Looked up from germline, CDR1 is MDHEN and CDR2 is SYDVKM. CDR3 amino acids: CASSWTSGGRSYEQYV. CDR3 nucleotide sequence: TGTGCCAGCAGCTGGACTAGCGGGGGACGCTCCTACGAGCAGTACGTC.

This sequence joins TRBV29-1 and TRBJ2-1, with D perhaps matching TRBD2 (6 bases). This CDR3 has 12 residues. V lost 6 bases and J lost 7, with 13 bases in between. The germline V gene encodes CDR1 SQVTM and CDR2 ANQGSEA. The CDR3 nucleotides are TGCAGCGTGGCGGGATCGCGGAATGAGCAGTTCTTC. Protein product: CSVAGSRNEQFF.

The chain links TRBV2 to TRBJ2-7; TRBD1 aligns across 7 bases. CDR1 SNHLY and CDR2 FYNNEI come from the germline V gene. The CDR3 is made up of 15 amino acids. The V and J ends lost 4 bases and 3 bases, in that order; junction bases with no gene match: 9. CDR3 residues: CASSGDSQHDYEQYF. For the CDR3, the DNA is TGTGCCAGCAGTGGGGACAGTCAGCACGACTACGAGCAGTACTTC.

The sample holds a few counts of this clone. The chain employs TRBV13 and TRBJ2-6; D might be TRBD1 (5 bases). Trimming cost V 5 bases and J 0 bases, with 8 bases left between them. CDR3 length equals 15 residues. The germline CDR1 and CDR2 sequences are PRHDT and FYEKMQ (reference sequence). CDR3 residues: CASSIRASGANVLTF. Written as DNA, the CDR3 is TGTGCCAGCAGCATCAGGGCCTCTGGGGCCAACGTCCTGACTTTC.

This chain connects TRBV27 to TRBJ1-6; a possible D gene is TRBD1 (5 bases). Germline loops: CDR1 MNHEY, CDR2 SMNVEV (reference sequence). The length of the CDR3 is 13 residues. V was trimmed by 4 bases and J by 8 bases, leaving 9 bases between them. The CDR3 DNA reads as TGTGCCAGCAGTTGGGGCTACGATTCACCCCTCCACTTT. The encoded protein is CASSWGYDSPLHF.

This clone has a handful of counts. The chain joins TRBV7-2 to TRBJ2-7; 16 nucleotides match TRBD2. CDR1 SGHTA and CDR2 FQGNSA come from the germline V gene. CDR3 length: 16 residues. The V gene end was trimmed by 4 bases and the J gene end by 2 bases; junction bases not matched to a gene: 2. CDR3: CASSSGLAGGPYEQYF. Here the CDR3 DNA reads TGTGCCAGCAGCTCGGGACTAGCGGGGGGGCCCTACGAGCAGTACTTC. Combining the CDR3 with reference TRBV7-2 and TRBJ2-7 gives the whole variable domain GAGVSQSPSNKVTEKGKDVELRCDPISGHTALYWYRQSLGQGLEFLIYFQGNSAPDKSGLPSDRFSAERTGGSVSTLTIQRTQQEDSAVYLCASSSGLAGGPYEQYFGPGTRLTVT.

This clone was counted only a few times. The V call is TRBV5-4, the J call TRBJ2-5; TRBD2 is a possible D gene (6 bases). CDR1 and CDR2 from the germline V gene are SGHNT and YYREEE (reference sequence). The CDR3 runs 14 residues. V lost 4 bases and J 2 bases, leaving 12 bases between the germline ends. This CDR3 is CASSARDFQETQYF. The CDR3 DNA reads TGTGCCAGCAGCGCCCGGGACTTTCAAGAGACCCAGTACTTC.

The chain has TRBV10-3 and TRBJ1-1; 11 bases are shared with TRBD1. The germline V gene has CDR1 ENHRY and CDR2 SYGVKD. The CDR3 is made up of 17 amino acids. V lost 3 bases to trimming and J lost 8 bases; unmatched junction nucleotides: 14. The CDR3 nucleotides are TGTGCCATCAGTGATCTTTGGACAGGGGGCCCTTTCGGGGAAGCTTTCTTT. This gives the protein CAISDLWTGGPFGEAFF.

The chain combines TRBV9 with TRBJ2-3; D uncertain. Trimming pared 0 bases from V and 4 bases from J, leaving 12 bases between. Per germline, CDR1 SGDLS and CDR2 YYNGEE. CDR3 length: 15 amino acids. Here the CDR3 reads CASSVGPAAADTQYF. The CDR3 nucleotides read TGTGCCAGCAGCGTAGGACCCGCTGCGGCAGATACGCAGTATTTT.

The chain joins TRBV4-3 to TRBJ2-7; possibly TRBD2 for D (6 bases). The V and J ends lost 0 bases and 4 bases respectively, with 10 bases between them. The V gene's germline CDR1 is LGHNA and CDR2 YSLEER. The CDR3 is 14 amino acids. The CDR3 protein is CASSQELGTYEQYF. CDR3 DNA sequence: TGCGCCAGCAGCCAAGAGCTAGGGACTTACGAGCAGTACTTC.

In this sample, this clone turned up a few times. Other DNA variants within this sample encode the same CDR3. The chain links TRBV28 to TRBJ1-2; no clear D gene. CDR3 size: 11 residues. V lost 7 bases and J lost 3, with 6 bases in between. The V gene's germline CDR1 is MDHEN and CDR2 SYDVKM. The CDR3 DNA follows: TGTGCCAGCAACTCGTACTATGGCTACACCTTC. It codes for CASNSYYGYTF.

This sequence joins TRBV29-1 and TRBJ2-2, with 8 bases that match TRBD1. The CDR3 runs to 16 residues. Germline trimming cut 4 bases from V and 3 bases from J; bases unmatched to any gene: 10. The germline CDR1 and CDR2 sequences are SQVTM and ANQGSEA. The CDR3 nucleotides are TGCAGCGTTGTAGGGCCGGGACAGGTTGACACCGGGGAGCTGTTTTTT. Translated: CSVVGPGQVDTGELFF.